This record covers a single T cell receptor (beta chain). The PCR contained 60 Vbeta and 13 Jbeta primers. Method: immunoSEQ multiplex PCR; TCRdb's copy keeps in-frame clones and lacks some. This table holds about 200,000 clones, under 70% found once. The source of the sample is a study of cytomegalovirus exposure and HLA in healthy donors. This clonotype was sampled from a man aged 40-55 years in good health and CMV-seropositive. The specimen sequenced was PBMCs.

This chain's CDR3 is CASSSESWGYGYGYTF. CDR3 DNA sequence: TGTGCCAGCAGCTCTGAAAGTTGGGGCTACGGCTATGGCTACACCTTC. The chain links TRBV5-4 to TRBJ1-2; perhaps TRBD1 as D (5 bases). The CDR3 extends over 16 amino acids. Germline loops: CDR1 SGHNT, CDR2 YYREEE (reference sequence). V was pared by 3 bases and J by 4 bases, with 19 bases between.